The source of this T cell receptor (beta chain) is a study of T cells in Graves' hyperthyroidism and ophthalmopathy. This clonotype was found many times. From RNA transcripts, TCR beta CDR3 regions were amplified. When the TCR CDR3 underwent first-round RT-PCR, the HTBI primer set was used. TCRdb re-derived calls from the multiplex PCR reads in MiXCR, one entry per CDR3 protein. The profile shows a few hundred thousand distinct CDR3 sequences, 14% to 15% of them singletons. V lost 5 bases to trimming and J lost 4 bases, with 8 bases between them. The CDR3 extends over 12 amino acids. The sequenced material came from blood. The J gene is TRBJ1-2, the V gene TRBV12-3 or TRBV12-4; D is unclear. This receptor was taken from a woman in her twenties or thirties with Graves' hyperthyroidism. This CDR3 is CASSPSLYGYTF. In DNA form, the CDR3 reads TGTGCCAGCAGTCCCTCGCTCTATGGCTACACCTTC.